The rows below give T cell receptor beta chains drawn from one sample of a study of cytomegalovirus exposure and HLA in healthy donors. Assay: immunoSEQ multiplex PCR; the TCRdb copy retains only in-frame clones and omits some. The sample lists about 110,000 clones, around 80% occurring once. Specimen: PBMCs. The source of these receptors is a man aged 35 to 55 in good health and CMV-seronegative. The CDR3 runs from the conserved cysteine through the conserved F or W. The D gene is left open where the match is weak. Clone size, where shown, is once, few, many, or a class for clones that have expanded.

size | D | J | V | DNA | CDR3
. | . | TRBJ1-5 | TRBV2 | TGTGCCAGCAGGGGGGGAGGGACTGCGTCTCATCAGCCCCAGCATTTT | CASRGGGTASHQPQHF
. | . | TRBJ2-3 | TRBV6-6 | TGTGCCAGCGCACAAGCGGGTGGGCAGTATTTT | CASAQAGGQYF
. | TRBD2 | TRBJ2-1 | TRBV6-1 | TGTGCCAGCAGTGAAAGGAGCGGGGGGGCTAATGAGCAGTTCTTC | CASSERSGGANEQFF
. | TRBD1 | TRBJ2-7 | TRBV28 | TGTGCCAGCAGTTCCCGCAGGGGGCTCTCCTACGAGCAGTACTTC | CASSSRRGLSYEQYF
once | . | TRBJ2-7 | TRBV2 | TGTGCCAGCAGTTCCCTGGCCGGAGCCTACGAGCAGTACTTC | CASSSLAGAYEQYF
. | TRBD2 | TRBJ2-1 | TRBV6-1 | TGTGCCAGCAGTACTAGCGGGGGGGTTCAGTTCTTC | CASSTSGGVQFF
. | TRBD1 | TRBJ2-1 | TRBV5-1 | TGCGCCAGCAGCCCGGGACAGGGGGCATACAATGAGCAGTTCTTC | CASSPGQGAYNEQFF
. | TRBD1 | TRBJ1-5 | TRBV6-4 | TGTGCCAGCTTCCGGCCAGGGGGCGGTCAGCCCCAGCATTTT | CASFRPGGGQPQHF
. | . | TRBJ1-1 | TRBV2 | TGTGCCAGCAGTTGGGGGCGAACTGAAGCTTTCTTT | CASSWGRTEAFF
once | TRBD2 | TRBJ2-1 | TRBV4-2 | TGTGCCAGCAGCTTACGGACTAGCGGGGGCCGGCTAAGCTCCTACAATGAGCAGTTCTTC | CASSLRTSGGRLSSYNEQFF
once | TRBD1 | TRBJ2-3 | TRBV5-1 | TGCGCCAGCAGCCAGGAAGGACAGGGAGCAGATACGCAGTATTTT | CASSQEGQGADTQYF
. | . | TRBJ1-2 | TRBV7-9 | TGTGCCAGCAGCCCAGACACCCCTCATGGCTACACCTTC | CASSPDTPHGYTF
. | . | TRBJ2-6 | TRBV10-3 | TGTGCCACCCGTTCGGGGGGGGCCAACGTCCTGACTTTC | CATRSGGANVLTF
. | . | TRBJ1-1 | TRBV9 | TGTGCCAGCAGCGTAGAGGCAGGGAAGAACACTGAAGCTTTCTTT | CASSVEAGKNTEAFF
once | . | TRBJ1-5 | TRBV19 | TGTGCCAGTAGTATCGGGGGAGAAGGACAGCCCCAGCATTTT | CASSIGGEGQPQHF
. | . | TRBJ2-4 | TRBV4-2 | TGTGCCAGCAGCCAAGATCCCCCGGCCAAAAACATTCAGTACTTC | CASSQDPPAKNIQYF
. | . | TRBJ1-5 | TRBV7-8 | TGTGCCAGCAGCTCCCCAAATCAGCCCCAGCATTTT | CASSSPNQPQHF
. | TRBD1 | TRBJ2-2 | TRBV5-1 | TGCGCCAGCCGGGCAGGGGGCGGCGGGGAGCTGTTTTTT | CASRAGGGGELFF
. | TRBD2 | TRBJ2-1 | TRBV30 | TGTGCCTCGACGACTAGCGGGGTCCTGGATGAGCAGTTCTTC | CASTTSGVLDEQFF
. | TRBD2 | TRBJ2-3 | TRBV5-1 | TGCGCCAGCAGCTTGGTTGGAGGGCTAGCGGGGGCCCGAGGGGATACGCAGTATTTT | CASSLVGGLAGARGDTQYF
once | . | TRBJ2-2 | TRBV5-4 | TGTGCCAGCAGCTCTAAAAACACCGGGGAGCTGTTTTTT | CASSSKNTGELFF
once | TRBD1 | TRBJ2-7 | TRBV5-1 | TGCGCCAGCAGCCCTGGTCGGCGACAGGGGGCCTACGAGCAGTACTTC | CASSPGRRQGAYEQYF
. | TRBD1 | TRBJ1-6 | TRBV23-1 | TGCGCCAGCGGTTTTTCCGGGACAGGGTATAATTCACCCCTCCACTTT | CASGFSGTGYNSPLHF
. | . | TRBJ2-3 | TRBV7-2 | TGTGCCAGCAGCTCAACGGCACTAGCAATGCCGACAGATACGCAGTATTTT | CASSSTALAMPTDTQYF
. | TRBD2 | TRBJ2-2 | TRBV5-1 | TGCGCCAGTACGACTAGCGGAATCACCGGGGAGCTGTTTTTT | CASTTSGITGELFF
. | TRBD1 | TRBJ2-1 | TRBV29-1 | TGCAGCGTTGAAGGCCTACAGGGGGCTAGTGAGCAGTTCTTC | CSVEGLQGASEQFF
few | . | TRBJ2-2 | TRBV6-5 | TGTGCCAGCAGTTTTCGAAGACAGGTGAACACCGGGGAGCTGTTTTTT | CASSFRRQVNTGELFF
. | TRBD2 | TRBJ2-5 | TRBV5-1 | TGCGCCAGCAGCTTGGGGCTAGCGGGGAGTGACCAAGAGACCCAGTACTTC | CASSLGLAGSDQETQYF
. | . | TRBJ1-1 | TRBV18 | TGTGCCAGCTCATCGGGGGACGGGGGTGAAGCTTTCTTT | CASSSGDGGEAFF
. | TRBD1 | TRBJ2-7 | TRBV6-1 | TGTGCCAGCAGTGCAAGGGGGCACTACGAGCAGTACTTC | CASSARGHYEQYF
. | . | TRBJ1-1 | TRBV7-8 | TGTGCCAGCTCCATGAACACTGAAGCTTTCTTT | CASSMNTEAFF
. | . | TRBJ1-1 | TRBV5-1 | TGCGCCAGCAGCTTGCAGAACACTGAAGCTTTCTTT | CASSLQNTEAFF
. | TRBD1 | TRBJ2-3 | TRBV6-4 | TGTGCCAGCAGTGAGACAGGGGGCGCAGATACGCAGTATTTT | CASSETGGADTQYF
. | . | TRBJ1-5 | TRBV7-9 | TGTGCCAGCAGCTTAGCGACTGGCTGGGGGAGGCCGAGCAATCAGCCCCAGCATTTT | CASSLATGWGRPSNQPQHF
. | . | TRBJ2-2 | TRBV28 | TGTGCCAGCAGTTCTCCGGCAGGGTCCACCACCGGGGAGCTGTTTTTT | CASSSPAGSTTGELFF